Included here is one T cell receptor beta chain sequence, with context. Its antigen is currently unknown. In TCRdb, the reads were re-called with MiXCR into one record per CDR3 protein. The sample has approximately 76,000 distinct CDR3 sequences; roughly 40% are singletons. The data were obtained in a study of T cell repertoires in cytomegalovirus infection. This sample comprised CD8+ T cells from cultured PBMCs, obtained from culture after CMV antigen stimulation. This sequence originates from a human donor in good health (CMV status not recorded). Some clones in this sample may be carry-over from other donors' samples.

The CDR3 protein is CASSQEAWVANEKLFF. In DNA form, the CDR3 reads TGCGCCAGCAGCCAAGAGGCCTGGGTGGCTAATGAAAAACTGTTTTTT. This chain joins TRBV4-3 and TRBJ1-4; D is unclear. The CDR3 loop spans 16 amino acids. Trimming cost V 0 bases and J 3 bases, with 11 bases left between them. Germline V lookup: CDR1 LGHNA, CDR2 YSLEER.